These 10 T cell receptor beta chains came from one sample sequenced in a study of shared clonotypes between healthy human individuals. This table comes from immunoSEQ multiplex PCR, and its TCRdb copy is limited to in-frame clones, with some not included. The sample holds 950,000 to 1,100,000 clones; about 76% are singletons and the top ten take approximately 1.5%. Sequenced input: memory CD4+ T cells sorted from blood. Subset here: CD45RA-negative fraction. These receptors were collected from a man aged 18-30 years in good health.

The CDR3 DNA sequence: TGTGCCAGCAGCTTAGGTGAAGGGCGGTACGAGCAGTACTTC. It encodes CASSLGEGRYEQYF. The V call is TRBV5-4, the J call TRBJ2-7; D call uncertain. The CDR3 is made up of 14 amino acids. V lost 2 bases, J lost 4 bases, and 13 bases lay in between. Germline values: CDR1 SGHNT, CDR2 YYREEE (reference sequence).

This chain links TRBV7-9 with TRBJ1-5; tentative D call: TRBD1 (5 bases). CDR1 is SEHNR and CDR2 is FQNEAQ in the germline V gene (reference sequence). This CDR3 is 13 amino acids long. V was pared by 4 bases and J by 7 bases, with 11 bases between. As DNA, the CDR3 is TGTGCCAGCAGCTCGGACATTTCCCAGCCCCAGCATTTT. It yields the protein CASSSDISQPQHF. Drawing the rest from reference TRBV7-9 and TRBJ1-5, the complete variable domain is DTGVSQNPRHKITKRGQNVTFRCDPISEHNRLYWYRQTLGQGPEFLTYFQNEAQLEKSRLLSDRFSAERPKGSFSTLEIQRTEQGDSAMYLCASSSDISQPQHFGDGTRLSIL.

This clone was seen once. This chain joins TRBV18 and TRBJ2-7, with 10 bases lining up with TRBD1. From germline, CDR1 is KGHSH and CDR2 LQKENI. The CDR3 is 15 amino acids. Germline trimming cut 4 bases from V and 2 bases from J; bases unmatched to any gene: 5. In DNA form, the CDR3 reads TGTGCCAGCTCACTAGGACAGGGGGAAACCTACGAGCAGTACTTC. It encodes CASSLGQGETYEQYF.

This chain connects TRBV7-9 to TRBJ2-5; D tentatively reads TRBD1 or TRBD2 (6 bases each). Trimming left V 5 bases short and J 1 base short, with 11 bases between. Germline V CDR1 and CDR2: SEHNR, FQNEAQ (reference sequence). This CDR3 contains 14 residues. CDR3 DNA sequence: TGTGCCAGCAGCCCCTCGGGGGCCCAAGAGACCCAGTACTTC. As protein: CASSPSGAQETQYF.

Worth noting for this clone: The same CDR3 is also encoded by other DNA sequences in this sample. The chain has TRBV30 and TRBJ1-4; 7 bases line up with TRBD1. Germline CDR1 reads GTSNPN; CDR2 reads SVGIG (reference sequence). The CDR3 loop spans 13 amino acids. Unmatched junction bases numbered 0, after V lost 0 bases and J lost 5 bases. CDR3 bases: TGTGCCTGGAGTGTACAGGGGAATGAAAAACTGTTTTTT. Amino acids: CAWSVQGNEKLFF.

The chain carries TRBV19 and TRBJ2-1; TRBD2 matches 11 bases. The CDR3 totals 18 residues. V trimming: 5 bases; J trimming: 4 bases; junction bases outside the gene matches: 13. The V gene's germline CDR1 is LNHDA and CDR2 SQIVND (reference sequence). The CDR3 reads CASSPRGASGGLYNEQFF. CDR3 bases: TGTGCCAGTAGTCCCAGGGGTGCTAGCGGGGGGCTTTACAATGAGCAGTTCTTC. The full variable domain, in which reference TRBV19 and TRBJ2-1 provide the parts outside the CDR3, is DGGITQSPKYLFRKEGQNVTLSCEQNLNHDAMYWYRQDPGQGLRLIYYSQIVNDFQKGDIAEGYSVSREKKESFPLTVTSAQKNPTAFYLCASSPRGASGGLYNEQFFGPGTRLTVL.

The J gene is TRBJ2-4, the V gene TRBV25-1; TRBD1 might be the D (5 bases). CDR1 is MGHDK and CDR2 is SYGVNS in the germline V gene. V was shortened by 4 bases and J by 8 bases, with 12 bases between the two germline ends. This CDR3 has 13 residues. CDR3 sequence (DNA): TGTGCCAGCAGTGGTGACAGTCTTGACATTCAGTACTTC. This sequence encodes CASSGDSLDIQYF.

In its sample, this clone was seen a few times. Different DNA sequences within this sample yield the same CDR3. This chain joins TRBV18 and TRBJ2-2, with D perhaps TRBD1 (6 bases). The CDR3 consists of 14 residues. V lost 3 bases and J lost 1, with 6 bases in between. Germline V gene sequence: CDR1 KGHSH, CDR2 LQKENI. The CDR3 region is CASSPDRNTGELFF. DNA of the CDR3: TGTGCCAGCTCACCGGACAGGAACACCGGGGAGCTGTTTTTT.

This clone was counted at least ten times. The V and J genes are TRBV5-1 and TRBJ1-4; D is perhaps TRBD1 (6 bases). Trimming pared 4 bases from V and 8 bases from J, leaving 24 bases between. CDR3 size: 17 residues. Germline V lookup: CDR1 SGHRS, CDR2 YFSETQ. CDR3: CASSPGDTRPGREKLFF. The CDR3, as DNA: TGCGCCAGCAGCCCTGGGGACACGAGACCCGGCCGCGAAAAACTGTTTTTT.

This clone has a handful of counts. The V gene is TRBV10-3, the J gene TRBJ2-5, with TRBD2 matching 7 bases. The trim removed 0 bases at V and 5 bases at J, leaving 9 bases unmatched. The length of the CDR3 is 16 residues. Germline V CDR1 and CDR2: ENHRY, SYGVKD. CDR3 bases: TGTGCCATCAGTGAGTCTGGTACTAGCGTGGGGGAGACCCAGTACTTC. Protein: CAISESGTSVGETQYF.